These T cell receptor beta chains were read from a single sample in a study of blood T cell repertoires in COVID-19. Profiled with immunoSEQ multiplex PCR; TCRdb holds only in-frame clones, not every one. This table has 150,000 to 200,000 clones, roughly nine tenths appearing once. Sequencing used peripheral blood. The origin of the receptors is a woman older than 75 in a cohort sampled during active or convalescent COVID-19. Each CDR3 is given with its conserved first and last residue. Fields, in order: D gene, J gene, V gene, CDR3 length, clone size, CDR3 protein, CDR3 DNA. A D gene is named only where the DNA matches it firmly. Clone size is not always given. Where it is, it says once, few, many or a class for expanded clones.

D: .; J: TRBJ2-3; V: TRBV6-2/TRBV6-3; length: 16; size: .; CDR3: CASSYSGGYGTDTQYF; DNA: TGTGCCAGCAGTTACTCGGGGGGATACGGGACAGATACGCAGTATTTT
D: .; J: TRBJ2-2; V: TRBV2; length: 13; size: .; CDR3: CASTVGEAGELFF; DNA: TGTGCCAGCACGGTAGGGGAGGCCGGGGAGCTGTTTTTT
D: TRBD1; J: TRBJ1-1; V: TRBV7-6; length: 15; size: .; CDR3: CASSLRTGDSTEAFF; DNA: TGTGCCAGCAGCTTACGGACAGGGGACTCCACTGAAGCTTTCTTT
D: TRBD2; J: TRBJ2-1; V: TRBV18; length: 19; size: once; CDR3: CASSQRTSTGTEGYNEQFF; DNA: TGTGCCAGCTCACAGCGGACTAGCACGGGTACTGAAGGCTACAATGAGCAGTTCTTC
D: .; J: TRBJ1-1; V: TRBV11-3; length: 17; size: .; CDR3: CASSLSGWGPKNTEAFF; DNA: TGTGCCAGCAGCTTGAGCGGGTGGGGACCGAAGAACACTGAAGCTTTCTTT
D: .; J: TRBJ1-1; V: TRBV19; length: 14; size: .; CDR3: CASSIFRRDTEAFF; DNA: TGTGCCAGTAGTATTTTCCGGCGGGACACTGAAGCTTTCTTT
D: TRBD2; J: TRBJ2-3; V: TRBV9; length: 16; size: .; CDR3: CASSVSPGLGADTQYF; DNA: TGTGCCAGCAGCGTATCCCCGGGACTAGGAGCAGATACGCAGTATTTT
D: TRBD2; J: TRBJ2-3; V: TRBV18; length: 15; size: .; CDR3: CASSRGLAGQDTQYF; DNA: TGTGCCAGCTCCCGGGGACTAGCAGGCCAAGATACGCAGTATTTT
D: TRBD2; J: TRBJ2-1; V: TRBV7-9; length: 15; size: .; CDR3: CASTLEAGGWNEQFF; DNA: TGTGCCAGCACCCTCGAGGCGGGAGGGTGGAATGAGCAGTTCTTC
D: TRBD2; J: TRBJ2-2; V: TRBV6-4; length: 15; size: .; CDR3: CASTKEAGVTGELFF; DNA: TGTGCCAGCACCAAAGAAGCGGGGGTTACCGGGGAGCTGTTTTTT
D: .; J: TRBJ2-1; V: TRBV5-1; length: 15; size: .; CDR3: CASTTSSESYNEQFF; DNA: TGCGCCAGCACTACTAGCAGTGAGTCCTACAATGAGCAGTTCTTC
D: TRBD2; J: TRBJ2-1; V: TRBV10-1; length: 14; size: .; CDR3: CASNPGLGGNEQFF; DNA: TGCGCCAGCAATCCGGGACTAGGAGGTAATGAGCAGTTCTTC
D: TRBD1; J: TRBJ1-2; V: TRBV29-1; length: 14; size: .; CDR3: CSVAAQQGAYGYTF; DNA: TGCAGCGTTGCAGCCCAACAGGGGGCCTATGGCTACACCTTC
D: TRBD1; J: TRBJ1-5; V: TRBV27; length: 14; size: .; CDR3: CASSLRDRSQPQHF; DNA: TGTGCCAGCAGTTTAAGGGACAGGAGTCAGCCCCAGCATTTT
D: .; J: TRBJ1-1; V: TRBV19; length: 14; size: .; CDR3: CASSIDSRNTEAFF; DNA: TGTGCCAGTAGTATAGATTCCCGTAACACTGAAGCTTTCTTT
D: .; J: TRBJ1-1; V: TRBV6-5; length: 11; size: once; CDR3: CASTRWGVAFF; DNA: TGTGCCAGCACCCGTTGGGGGGTAGCTTTCTTT